This T cell receptor beta chain was identified in a study of T cells in Graves' hyperthyroidism and ophthalmopathy. Background on the study: Peripheral blood was acquired at first diagnosis, ahead of any therapy whatsoever.

At least ten counts were recorded for this clonotype. From RNA transcripts, TCR beta CDR3 regions were amplified. In the first-round RT-PCR of the TCR CDR3, the HTBI primer set was used. TCRdb used MiXCR to reprocess the multiplex PCR reads, holding one entry per CDR3 protein. Of under 350,000 distinct CDR3 sequences listed, roughly 15% are singletons. The receptor's source is a middle-aged woman with Graves' ophthalmopathy. The sequenced sample was blood.

The CDR3 DNA follows: TGTGCCAGCAGTGATCCTCGTGACGATTCACCCCTCCACTTT. It encodes CASSDPRDDSPLHF. The rearrangement links TRBV2 to TRBJ1-6; no clear D gene. V was pared by 3 bases and J by 8 bases, with 11 bases between. This CDR3 is 14 amino acids long. Germline CDR1 is SNHLY and CDR2 is FYNNEI.